This paragraph reports one TCR beta chain. The antigen is unknown. Indicated treatment: over 15 received Ad26.COV2.S at low or high dose, single or two shots; five or six received placebo; per-sample allocation not given. Samples analyzed were those drawn on day 63 after the first vaccine or placebo injection. This record comes from a study of Ad26.COV2.S vaccination and SARS-CoV-2 variants. Whole-study results and caveats: In vaccinated individuals, spike-specific CD8+ and CD4+ T cell responses reportedly displayed substantial breadth. Overall T cell responses may have been underestimated by the analyses of TCR breadth and depth.

Sequenced by immunoSEQ multiplex PCR; TCRdb stores in-frame clones only, minus some. The sample records about 680,000 clones, 89% being singletons. CDR1 is SNHLY, CDR2 FYNNEI, per germline. Trimming left V 5 bases short and J 0 bases short, with 10 bases between. The CDR3 length is 14 residues. The sample was peripheral blood, taken in a trial of Ad26.COV2.S vaccine versus placebo. The clonotype was recovered from a person aged 18 to 65 who received the Ad26.COV2.S COVID-19 vaccine or a placebo. J is TRBJ1-2 and V is TRBV2; no definite D call. In DNA form, the CDR3 reads TGTGCCAGCAGTATTCGAGGGACTAACTATGGCTACACCTTC. Amino acids: CASSIRGTNYGYTF.